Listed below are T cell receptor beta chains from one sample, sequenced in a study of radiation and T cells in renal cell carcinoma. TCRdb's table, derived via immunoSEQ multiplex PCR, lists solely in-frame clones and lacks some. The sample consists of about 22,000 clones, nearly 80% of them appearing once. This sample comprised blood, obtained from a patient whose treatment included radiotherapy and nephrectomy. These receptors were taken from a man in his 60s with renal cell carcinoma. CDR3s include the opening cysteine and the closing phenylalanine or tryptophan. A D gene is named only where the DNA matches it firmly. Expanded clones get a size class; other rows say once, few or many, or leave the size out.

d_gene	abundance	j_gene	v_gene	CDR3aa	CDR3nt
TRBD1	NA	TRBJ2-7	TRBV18	CASSPGDRGYEQYF	TGTGCCAGCTCACCGGGGGACAGGGGCTACGAGCAGTACTTC
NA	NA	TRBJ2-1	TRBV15	CATSSVISWNEQFF	TGTGCCACCAGCAGTGTTATAAGTTGGAATGAGCAGTTCTTC
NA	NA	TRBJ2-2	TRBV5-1	CASSLGVGSTGELFF	TGCGCCAGCAGCTTGGGGGTAGGATCCACCGGGGAGCTGTTTTTT
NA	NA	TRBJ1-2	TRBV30	CAWSVFGVMRYTF	TGTGCCTGGAGTGTGTTTGGAGTTATGCGCTACACCTTC
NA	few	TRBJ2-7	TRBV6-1	CASTHSYEQYF	TGTGCCAGCACCCACAGCTACGAGCAGTACTTC
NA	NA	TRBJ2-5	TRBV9	CASSVERETETQYF	TGTGCCAGCAGCGTAGAACGGGAGACGGAGACCCAGTACTTC
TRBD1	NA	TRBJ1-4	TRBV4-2	CASSQSTGGGGEKLFF	TGTGCCAGCAGCCAATCGACAGGGGGTGGGGGTGAAAAACTGTTTTTT
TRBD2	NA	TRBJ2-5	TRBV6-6	CASGLAGLMVETQYF	TGTGCCAGCGGACTAGCGGGTTTGATGGTAGAGACCCAGTACTTC
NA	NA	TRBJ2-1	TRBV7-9	CASSFDEASGQFF	TGTGCCAGCAGCTTCGATGAGGCCTCCGGGCAGTTCTTC
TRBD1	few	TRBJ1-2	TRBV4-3	CASSQARQGDYGYTF	TGCGCCAGCAGCCAAGCCCGACAGGGGGACTATGGCTACACCTTC
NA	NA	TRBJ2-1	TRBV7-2	CASSLDLPAVHEQFF	TGTGCCAGCAGCTTAGACCTCCCGGCTGTCCATGAGCAGTTCTTC
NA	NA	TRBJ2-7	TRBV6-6	CASSSRGGADEQYF	TGTGCCAGCAGTTCCCGTGGGGGGGCGGACGAGCAGTACTTC
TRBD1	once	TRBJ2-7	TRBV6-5	CASRQGAKYEQYF	TGTGCCAGCAGACAGGGGGCGAAATACGAGCAGTACTTC
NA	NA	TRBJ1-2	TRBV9	CASSPTQGDYGYTF	TGTGCCAGCAGCCCAACACAGGGAGACTATGGCTACACCTTC
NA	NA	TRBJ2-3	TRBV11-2	CASSLDKARSTDTQYF	TGTGCCAGCAGCTTAGATAAGGCCCGGAGCACAGATACGCAGTATTTT
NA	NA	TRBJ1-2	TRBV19	CASSIVPGRVGYTF	TGTGCCAGTAGTATAGTCCCGGGCAGGGTTGGCTACACCTTC
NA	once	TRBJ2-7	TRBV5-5	CASSLEAGQSYEQYF	TGTGCCAGCAGCTTGGAGGCAGGGCAGTCCTACGAGCAGTACTTC
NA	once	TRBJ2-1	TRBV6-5	CASSYSLDNEQFF	TGTGCCAGCAGTTACTCTTTAGACAATGAGCAGTTCTTC
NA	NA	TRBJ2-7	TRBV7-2	CASSLGLGGEQYF	TGTGCCAGCAGCTTAGGTTTGGGGGGTGAGCAGTACTTC
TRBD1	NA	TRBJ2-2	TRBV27	CASGPGDRFTGELFF	TGTGCCAGCGGTCCAGGGGACAGATTTACCGGGGAGCTGTTTTTT
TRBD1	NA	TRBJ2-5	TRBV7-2	CASSLAGTGLQTQYF	TGTGCCAGCAGCTTAGCCGGGACAGGGTTGCAGACCCAGTACTTC
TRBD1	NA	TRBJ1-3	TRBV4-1	CASSDGTGAGNTIYF	TGCGCCAGCAGCGATGGGACAGGGGCTGGAAACACCATATATTTT
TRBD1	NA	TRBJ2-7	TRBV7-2	CASSSRQGRGYEQYF	TGTGCCAGCAGCTCCCGACAGGGTAGGGGCTACGAGCAGTACTTC
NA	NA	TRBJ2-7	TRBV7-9	CASSRQNSYEQYF	TGTGCCAGCAGCCGACAGAACTCCTACGAGCAGTACTTC
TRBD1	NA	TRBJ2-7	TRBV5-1	CASTPGQPYYEQYF	TGCGCCAGCACCCCGGGACAGCCGTACTACGAGCAGTACTTC
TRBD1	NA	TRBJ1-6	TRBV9	CASSAGQGANSPLHF	TGTGCCAGCAGCGCCGGACAGGGGGCCAATTCACCCCTCCACTTT
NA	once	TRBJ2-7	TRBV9	CASSGGAEEEQYF	TGTGCCAGCAGCGGAGGGGCGGAGGAGGAGCAGTACTTC
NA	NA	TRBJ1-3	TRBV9	CASSLGNTIYF	TGTGCCAGCAGCCTAGGAAACACCATATATTTT
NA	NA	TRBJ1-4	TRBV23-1	CASSQWGGRATNEKLFF	TGCGCCAGCAGTCAATGGGGCGGAAGAGCAACTAATGAAAAACTGTTTTTT
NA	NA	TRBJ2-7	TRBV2	CASRMQGISYEQYF	TGTGCCAGCAGGATGCAGGGAATCTCCTACGAGCAGTACTTC
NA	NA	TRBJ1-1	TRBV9	CASSVGGTQGTEAFF	TGTGCCAGCAGCGTAGGAGGAACCCAGGGCACTGAAGCTTTCTTT
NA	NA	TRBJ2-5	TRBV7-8	CASSLARETQYF	TGTGCCAGCAGCTTAGCGCGTGAGACCCAGTACTTC
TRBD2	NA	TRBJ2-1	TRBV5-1	CASSELADYNEQFF	TGCGCCAGCAGCGAACTAGCGGACTACAATGAGCAGTTCTTC
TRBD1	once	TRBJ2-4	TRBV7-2	CASSPYPRGQNIQYF	TGTGCCAGCAGCCCTTACCCCAGGGGGCAAAACATTCAGTACTTC
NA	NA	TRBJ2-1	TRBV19	CASSMAVEQFF	TGTGCCAGTAGTATGGCGGTAGAGCAGTTCTTC
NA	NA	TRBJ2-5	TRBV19	CAGVKVLAVKQETQYF	TGTGCCGGAGTAAAAGTCTTAGCGGTAAAACAAGAGACCCAGTACTTC
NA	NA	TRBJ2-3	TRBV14	CASSHSGSTDTQYF	TGTGCCAGCAGCCATTCCGGGAGCACAGATACGCAGTATTTT
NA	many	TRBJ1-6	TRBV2	CASGAALVESPLHF	TGTGCCAGCGGGGCCGCTCTAGTCGAGTCACCCCTCCACTTT
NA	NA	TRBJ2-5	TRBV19	CASSIGGKETQYF	TGTGCCAGTAGTATAGGAGGGAAAGAGACCCAGTACTTC
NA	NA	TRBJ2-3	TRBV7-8	CASSLGPRYSTDTQYF	TGTGCCAGCAGCTTAGGCCCCCGATATAGCACAGATACGCAGTATTTT
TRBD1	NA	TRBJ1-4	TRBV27	CASSWGQGAPGEKLFF	TGTGCCAGCAGTTGGGGACAGGGGGCCCCTGGGGAAAAACTGTTTTTT
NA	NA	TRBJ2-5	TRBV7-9	CASSLELARETQYF	TGTGCCAGCAGCTTAGAGCTAGCCCGCGAGACCCAGTACTTC